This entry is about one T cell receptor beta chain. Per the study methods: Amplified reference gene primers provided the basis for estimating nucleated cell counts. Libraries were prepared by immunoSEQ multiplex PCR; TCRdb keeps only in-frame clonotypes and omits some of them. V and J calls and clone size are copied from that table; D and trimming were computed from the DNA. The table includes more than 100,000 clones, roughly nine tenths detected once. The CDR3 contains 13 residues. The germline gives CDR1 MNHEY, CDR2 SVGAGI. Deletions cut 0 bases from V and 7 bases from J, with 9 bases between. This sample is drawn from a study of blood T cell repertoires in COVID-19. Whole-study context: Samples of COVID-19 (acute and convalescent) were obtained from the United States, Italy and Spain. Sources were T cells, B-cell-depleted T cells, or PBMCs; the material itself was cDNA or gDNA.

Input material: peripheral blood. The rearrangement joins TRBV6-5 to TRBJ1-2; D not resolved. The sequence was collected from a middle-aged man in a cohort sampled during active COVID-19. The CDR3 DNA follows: TGTGCCAGCAGTTACTCTATTGAGGTTGGCTACACCTTC. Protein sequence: CASSYSIEVGYTF.